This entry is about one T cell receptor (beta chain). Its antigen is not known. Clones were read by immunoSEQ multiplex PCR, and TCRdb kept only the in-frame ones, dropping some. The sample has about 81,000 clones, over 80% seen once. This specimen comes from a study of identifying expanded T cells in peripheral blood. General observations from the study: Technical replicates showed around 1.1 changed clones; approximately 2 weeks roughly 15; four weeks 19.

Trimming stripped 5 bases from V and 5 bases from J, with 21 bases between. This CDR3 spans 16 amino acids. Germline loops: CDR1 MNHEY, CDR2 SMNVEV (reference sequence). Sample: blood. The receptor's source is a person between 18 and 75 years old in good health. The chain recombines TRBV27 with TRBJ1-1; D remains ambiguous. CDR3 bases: TGTGCCAGCAGTGCGTCAGACTTTGGAGTTCGTACTGAAGCTTTCTTT. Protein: CASSASDFGVRTEAFF.